One TCR beta chain is described in this entry. These data belong to a study of blood T cell repertoires in COVID-19. As for the study in general: Material from acute and convalescent COVID-19 was sourced from the United States, Italy and Spain. In each case, the material was cDNA or gDNA derived from T cells, B-cell-depleted T cells, or PBMCs.

Profiling relied on immunoSEQ multiplex PCR, and the TCRdb table lists in-frame clones only, not all of them. The repertoire holds about 150,000 clones, with 80% to 85% as singletons. The germline V and J ends were trimmed by 5 bases and 7 bases, with 14 bases remaining between them. The CDR3 is 14 residues long. Germline values: CDR1 SGHTA, CDR2 FQGNSA. V gene TRBV7-2 combines with J gene TRBJ2-2; D is perhaps TRBD2 (5 bases). This receptor was identified in a man between 65 and 85 years old who had been exposed to COVID-19. The sequencing input was PBMCs or T cells enriched from blood (not recorded which). In DNA, the CDR3 is TGTGCCAGCAGCCGGGGAAATCAAGGCGGGGAGCTGTTTTTT. It codes for CASSRGNQGGELFF.